These 28 T cell receptor beta chains originate from one sample sequenced in a study of identical twins. MiXCR, run by TCRdb on the 5' RACE reads, gives a single entry per CDR3 protein. The table shows around 480,000 distinct CDR3 sequences, with 13% to 15% occurring only once. The sample was also linked to a second study, of yellow fever vaccine responses in identical twins.

Material: CD4+ T cells sorted from blood. Receptors originate from a young woman in good health.

This rearrangement joins TRBV11-2 to TRBJ2-7; no clear D. Germline lookup yields CDR1 SGHAT and CDR2 FQNNGV. The germline V and J ends were trimmed by 0 bases and 6 bases, with 12 bases remaining between them. The CDR3 has 14 residues. The CDR3 spells CASSLDLKRSEQYF. The DNA of the CDR3 is TGTGCCAGCAGCTTAGATCTTAAAAGGTCCGAGCAGTACTTC.

The chain combines TRBV6-1 with TRBJ2-3; 8 bases are shared with TRBD2. The V gene end was trimmed by 6 bases and the J gene end by 4 bases; junction bases not matched to a gene: 21. Per the germline V gene, CDR1 is MNHNS and CDR2 is SASEGT. This CDR3 has 19 residues. CDR3 sequence reads: CASSPFGVAGMIWADTQYF. The CDR3, as DNA: TGTGCCAGCAGCCCCTTCGGGGTAGCGGGGATGATTTGGGCAGATACGCAGTATTTT.

This clonotype was seen only a few times. The genes are TRBV5-1 and TRBJ2-7; D is undetermined. Germline V gene lookup returns CDR1 SGHRS and CDR2 YFSETQ. The CDR3 is made up of 12 amino acids. V dropped 4 bases and J dropped 4 bases, with 9 bases sitting between them. The CDR3 coding sequence is TGCGCCAGCAGCATCAATAGGTACGAGCAGTACTTC. The encoded protein is CASSINRYEQYF.

This clonotype turned up a few times. The junction does not match germline at one end; this may be a read error. The genes are TRBV7-6 and TRBJ2-2; possible D gene TRBD2, 5 bases. The CDR3 covers 22 residues. Germline V gene data show CDR1 as SGHVS and CDR2 as FNYEAQ. This CDR3 reads CASSLALIKAPDRRSNTGELFF. CDR3 bases: TGTGCTAGCAGCTTAGCGTTGATCAAGGCTCCAGACCGACGTTCGAACACCGGGGAGCTGTTTTTT.

The genes are TRBV11-3 and TRBJ2-3, with TRBD2 matching over 11 bases. Germline CDR1 and CDR2: SGHNT and YENEEA. The CDR3 consists of 16 residues. The V and J ends lost 3 bases and 3 bases, in that order; junction bases with no gene match: 5. CDR3: CASSLTLAGGTDTQYF. The CDR3 coding sequence is TGTGCCAGCAGCTTGACCCTAGCGGGGGGAACAGATACGCAGTATTTT.

This clonotype was found a few times. J is TRBJ2-3 and V is TRBV6-2 or TRBV6-3; tentative D call: TRBD2 (6 bases). The germline CDR1 and CDR2 sequences are MNHEY and SVGEGT. The CDR3 totals 16 residues. The V gene lost 6 bases and the J gene lost 4 bases, with 20 bases spanning the gap. The CDR3 DNA sequence: TGTGCCAGCAGGCCACGGAGGGGAAAGGGTCCAGATACGCAGTATTTT. Translation gives CASRPRRGKGPDTQYF.

The chain recombines TRBV3-1 with TRBJ2-2; D possibly uses TRBD1 or TRBD2 (5 bases each). The CDR3 is 16 residues long. Germline V gene data show CDR1 as LGHDT and CDR2 as YNNKEL (reference sequence). The V gene lost 1 base and the J gene lost 0 bases, with 9 bases spanning the gap. CDR3 coding DNA: TGTGCCAGCAGCCAAGTCCGGGGCTCGAACACCGGGGAGCTGTTTTTT. This encodes CASSQVRGSNTGELFF.

This clonotype was counted a few times. This chain links TRBV11-1 with TRBJ2-2; D is perhaps TRBD1 (6 bases). V was trimmed by 6 bases and J by 2 bases, leaving 16 bases between them. The CDR3 covers 16 residues. CDR1 and CDR2 (germline): SGHAT, FQDESV (reference sequence). Here the CDR3 reads CASSEWDGTNTGELFF. CDR3 coding DNA: TGTGCCAGCAGTGAGTGGGACGGGACAAACACCGGGGAGCTGTTTTTT.

This clonotype was counted between two and nine times. The chain combines TRBV20-1 with TRBJ2-1, with D maybe TRBD1 (6 bases). With 1 base removed from V and 7 bases from J, the gap between germline ends came to 17 bases. This CDR3 comprises 15 residues. CDR1 and CDR2 (germline): DFQATT, SNEGSKA (reference sequence). This CDR3 is CSARVPTIRGNEQFF. As DNA, the CDR3 is TGCAGTGCTAGAGTACCAACGATCAGGGGAAATGAGCAGTTCTTC.

The chain combines TRBV5-1 with TRBJ2-7, with D unclear. CDR3 length equals 13 residues. Germline assignment: CDR1 SGHRS and CDR2 YFSETQ. Between the trimmed V and J ends, which lost 1 base and 3 bases, there was a span of 8 bases. CDR3 residues: CASSLNQNYEQYF. DNA of the CDR3: TGCGCCAGCAGCTTGAACCAAAACTACGAGCAGTACTTC.

This sequence joins TRBV5-1 and TRBJ2-2; no clear D. CDR3 length equals 15 residues. V was trimmed by 2 bases and J by 1 base, leaving 9 bases between them. In germline, CDR1 is SGHRS, CDR2 YFSETQ. The DNA for the CDR3 is TGCGCCAGCAGCTTCGACGGAAGGAACACCGGGGAGCTGTTTTTT. It encodes CASSFDGRNTGELFF. Supplemented by reference TRBV5-1 and TRBJ2-2, the full variable domain reads KAGVTQTPRYLIKTRGQQVTLSCSPISGHRSVSWYQQTPGQGLQFLFEYFSETQRNKGNFPGRFSGRQFSNSRSEMNVSTLELGDSALYLCASSFDGRNTGELFFGEGSRLTVL.

V gene TRBV11-2 combines with J gene TRBJ2-7; 12 bases line up with TRBD2. With V trimmed by 5 bases and J by 0 bases, 2 bases remained unmatched. Germline lookup yields CDR1 SGHAT and CDR2 FQNNGV. This CDR3 has 15 residues. The DNA of the CDR3 is TGTGCCAGCAGCGGACTAGCGGGGACCTCCTACGAGCAGTACTTC. It is translated as CASSGLAGTSYEQYF.

This clonotype has more than one count but fewer than ten. The V gene is TRBV21-1, the J gene TRBJ2-3. TRBV21-1 is a pseudogene locus. This CDR3 comprises 17 residues. The CDR3 bases are TGTGCCAGCAGCCCTGAGCAAAGAATCGGCAGCACAGATACGCAGTATTTT. It is translated as CASSPEQRIGSTDTQYF.

This clonotype was counted between two and nine times. The V and J genes are TRBV20-1 and TRBJ2-7, with D perhaps assigned TRBD1 or TRBD2 (5 bases each). This CDR3 is built from 12 residues. V lost 3 bases and J 2 bases, leaving 8 bases between the germline ends. The germline V gene encodes CDR1 DFQATT and CDR2 SNEGSKA (reference sequence). The CDR3 sequence: CSASGATYEQYF. In nucleotides, the CDR3 is TGCAGTGCTAGCGGGGCTACCTACGAGCAGTACTTC.

This clonotype was detected many times. The chain has TRBV12-3 or TRBV12-4 and TRBJ2-7; D not resolved. The CDR3 loop spans 12 amino acids. V gave up 8 bases and J gave up 3 bases, with 11 bases separating them. For the CDR3, the DNA is TGTGCCAGCGCGGTGGCCCACTACGAGCAGTACTTC. It yields the protein CASAVAHYEQYF.

The V call is TRBV20-1, the J call TRBJ2-1; D is possibly TRBD1 (6 bases). There are 18 residues in the CDR3. Germline values: CDR1 DFQATT, CDR2 SNEGSKA (reference sequence). Trimming shortened V by 0 bases and J by 0 bases, and 18 bases separated the two germline ends. Here the CDR3 DNA reads TGCAGTGCTAGAGATGGGGGCAGGCGGATGAGCTCCTACAATGAGCAGTTCTTC. Encoded protein: CSARDGGRRMSSYNEQFF.

The chain carries TRBV10-3 and TRBJ2-1; maybe TRBD1 (5 bases). The CDR3 extends over 12 amino acids. Germline lookup yields CDR1 ENHRY and CDR2 SYGVKD. V dropped 0 bases and J dropped 10 bases, with 7 bases sitting between them. This chain's CDR3 is CAISESSGEQFF. In DNA form, the CDR3 reads TGTGCCATCAGTGAGTCTTCAGGGGAGCAGTTCTTC.

This clonotype has more than one count but fewer than ten. The V gene is TRBV20-1, the J gene TRBJ2-3; the D is unclear. This CDR3 spans 13 amino acids. CDR1 DFQATT and CDR2 SNEGSKA come from the germline V gene (reference sequence). With 5 bases removed from V and 1 base from J, the gap between germline ends came to 10 bases. The CDR3 nucleotides are TGCAGTGCTCCTAGAGGACGCACAGATACGCAGTATTTT. It is translated as CSAPRGRTDTQYF.

A word on this clonotype: The germline gene is not matched at one end of the junction; a read error may be the cause. The chain links TRBV28 to TRBJ2-2, with D possibly matching TRBD2 (6 bases). Germline CDR1 MDHEN, CDR2 SYDVKM. The CDR3 has 13 residues. The CDR3 is CASSPPFSGGLFF. As DNA, the CDR3 is TGTGCCAGCAGTCCCCCCTTTTCCGGGGGGCTGTTTTTT.

The chain uses TRBV28 and TRBJ2-5; 15 bases line up with TRBD2. CDR3 size: 19 residues. CDR1 and CDR2 (germline): MDHEN, SYDVKM. V lost 1 base and J lost 5; bases outside the gene matches: 11. CDR3 protein: CASSLSGWGLAGGGETQYF. Here the CDR3 DNA reads TGTGCCAGCAGTTTATCGGGGTGGGGACTAGCGGGAGGCGGGGAGACCCAGTACTTC.

This clonotype showed up just a few times. The genes are TRBV3-1 and TRBJ2-7, with a possible D match to TRBD2 (5 bases). V was trimmed by 4 bases and J by 3 bases, leaving 13 bases between them. The CDR3 sequence is 14 residues long. Germline-derived CDR1 and CDR2 are LGHDT and YNNKEL (reference sequence). For the CDR3, the DNA is TGTGCCAGCAGCCGTGGACTTAGCGTCTACGAGCAGTACTTC. Protein: CASSRGLSVYEQYF.

The rearrangement joins TRBV7-9 to TRBJ2-7; D remains unclear. Germline V gene sequence: CDR1 SEHNR, CDR2 FQNEAQ (reference sequence). The CDR3 is 13 amino acids. Trimming removed 4 bases at V and 1 base at J, with 8 bases between. CDR3 nucleotides: TGTGCCAGCAGCTCCGCCAAATCCTACGAGCAGTACTTC. As protein: CASSSAKSYEQYF.

This clonotype was seen a few times. V and J are TRBV3-1 and TRBJ2-7, with 7 bases that match TRBD1. The CDR3 consists of 14 residues. The germline V gene has CDR1 LGHDT and CDR2 YNNKEL (reference sequence). With 4 bases clipped from V and 4 bases from J, the junction kept 7 bases outside the gene matches. The CDR3 bases are TGTGCCAGCAGCCCAAGACTGGGACAGTACGAGCAGTACTTC. This codes for CASSPRLGQYEQYF.

This clonotype turned up a few times. This chain links TRBV11-2 with TRBJ2-2; 9 bases fit TRBD2. The V gene's germline CDR1 is SGHAT and CDR2 FQNNGV. V lost 1 base and J lost 7; bases outside the gene matches: 10. The CDR3 contains 17 residues. For the CDR3, the DNA is TGTGCCAGCAGCTTAGTTCCGCGGGAGGGCCCTGGCGGGGAGCTGTTTTTT. This sequence encodes CASSLVPREGPGGELFF. Complete variable domain (other parts from reference TRBV11-2 and TRBJ2-2): EAGVAQSPRYKIIEKRQSVAFWCNPISGHATLYWYQQILGQGPKLLIQFQNNGVVDDSQLPKDRFSAERLKGVDSTLKIQPAKLEDSAVYLCASSLVPREGPGGELFFGEGSRLTVL.

The chain links TRBV7-3 to TRBJ2-3, with TRBD2 identical over 10 bases. The CDR3 covers 17 residues. V shed 3 bases, J shed 5 bases, and the junction held 11 bases outside the gene matches. The germline V gene encodes CDR1 SGHTA and CDR2 FQGTGA. CDR3 sequence: CASSLWVAGGRGDTQYF. Written as DNA, the CDR3 is TGTGCCAGCAGCTTGTGGGTAGCGGGGGGCCGGGGAGATACGCAGTATTTT.

A few counts support this clonotype. J is TRBJ1-1 and V is TRBV9; D is undetermined. This CDR3 spans 14 amino acids. The germline gives CDR1 SGDLS, CDR2 YYNGEE. V lost 0 bases and J 1 base, leaving 7 bases between the germline ends. The CDR3 spells CASSVGLQNTEAFF. The CDR3, as DNA: TGTGCCAGCAGCGTAGGTTTACAGAACACTGAAGCTTTCTTT.

This clonotype was counted between two and nine times. The V call is TRBV6-4, the J call TRBJ2-3; TRBD2 agrees at 9 bases. With V trimmed by 0 bases and J by 0 bases, 10 bases remained unmatched. CDR3 length: 19 amino acids. Germline V gene sequence: CDR1 MRHNA, CDR2 SNTAGT. CDR3 DNA: TGTGCCAGCAGTGACTCCGGATCCCTAGCGGGGCGAAGCACAGATACGCAGTATTTT. It encodes CASSDSGSLAGRSTDTQYF.

The gene calls are TRBV7-2 and TRBJ2-7; a weak D match, TRBD2 (6 bases). The CDR3 extends over 16 amino acids. The V gene's germline CDR1 is SGHTA and CDR2 FQGNSA. Trimming shortened V by 5 bases and J by 0 bases, and 17 bases separated the two germline ends. CDR3 DNA sequence: TGTGCCAGCAGCCTTACGGGAGCCCTAAGCTCCTACGAGCAGTACTTC. This codes for CASSLTGALSSYEQYF.